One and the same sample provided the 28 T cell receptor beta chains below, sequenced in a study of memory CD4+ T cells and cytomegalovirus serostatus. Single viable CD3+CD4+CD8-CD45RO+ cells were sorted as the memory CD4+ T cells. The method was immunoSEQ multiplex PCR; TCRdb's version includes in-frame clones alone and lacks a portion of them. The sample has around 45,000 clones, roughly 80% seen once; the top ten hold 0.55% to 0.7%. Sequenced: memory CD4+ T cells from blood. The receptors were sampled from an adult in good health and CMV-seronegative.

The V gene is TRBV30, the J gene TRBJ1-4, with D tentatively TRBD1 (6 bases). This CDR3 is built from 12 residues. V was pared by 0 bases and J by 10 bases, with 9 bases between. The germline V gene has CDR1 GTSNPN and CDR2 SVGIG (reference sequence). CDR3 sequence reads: CAWSVDSGKLFF. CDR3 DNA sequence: TGTGCCTGGAGTGTGGACAGCGGAAAACTGTTTTTT.

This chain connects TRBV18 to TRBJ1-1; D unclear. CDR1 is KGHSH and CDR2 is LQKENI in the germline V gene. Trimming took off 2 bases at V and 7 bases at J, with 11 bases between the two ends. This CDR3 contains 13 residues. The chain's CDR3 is CASSPSATDEAFF. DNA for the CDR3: TGTGCCAGCTCACCATCGGCAACGGATGAAGCTTTCTTT.

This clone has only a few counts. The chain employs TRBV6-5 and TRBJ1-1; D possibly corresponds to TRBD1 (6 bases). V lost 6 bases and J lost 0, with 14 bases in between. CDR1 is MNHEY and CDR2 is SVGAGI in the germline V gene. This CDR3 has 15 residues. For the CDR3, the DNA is TGTGCCAGCAGGTCCGGGACAACTATGAACACTGAAGCTTTCTTT. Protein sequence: CASRSGTTMNTEAFF.

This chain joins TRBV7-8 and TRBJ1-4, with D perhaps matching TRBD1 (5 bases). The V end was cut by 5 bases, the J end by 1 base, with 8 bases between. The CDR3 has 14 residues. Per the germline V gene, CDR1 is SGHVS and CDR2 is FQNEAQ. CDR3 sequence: CASSRGRTNEKLFF. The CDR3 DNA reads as TGTGCCAGCAGCCGGGGCAGAACTAATGAAAAACTGTTTTTT.

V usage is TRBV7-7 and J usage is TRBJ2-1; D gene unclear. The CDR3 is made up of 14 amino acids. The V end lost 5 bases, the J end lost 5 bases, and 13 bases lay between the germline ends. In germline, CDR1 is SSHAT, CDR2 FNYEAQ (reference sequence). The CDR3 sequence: CASSPSGPNNEQFF. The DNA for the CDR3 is TGTGCCAGCAGCCCCTCGGGCCCGAACAATGAGCAGTTCTTC.

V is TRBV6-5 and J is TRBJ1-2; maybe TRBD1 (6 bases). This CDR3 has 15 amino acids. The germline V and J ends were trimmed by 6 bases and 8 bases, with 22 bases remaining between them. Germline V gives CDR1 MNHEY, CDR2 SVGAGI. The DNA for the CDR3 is TGTGCCAGCAGATCCAGCGGAGGGGGATTGGAGGGCTACACCTTC. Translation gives CASRSSGGGLEGYTF.

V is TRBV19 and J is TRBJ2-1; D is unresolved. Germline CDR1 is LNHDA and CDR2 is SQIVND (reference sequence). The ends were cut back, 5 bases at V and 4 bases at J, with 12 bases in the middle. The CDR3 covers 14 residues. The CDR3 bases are TGTGCCAGTAGTCCGGGTCCAGTGTACAATGAGCAGTTCTTC. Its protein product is CASSPGPVYNEQFF.

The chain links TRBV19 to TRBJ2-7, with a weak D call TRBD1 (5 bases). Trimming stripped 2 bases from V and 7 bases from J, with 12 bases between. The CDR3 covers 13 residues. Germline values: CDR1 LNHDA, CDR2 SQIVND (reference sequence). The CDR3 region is CASSITTDREQYF. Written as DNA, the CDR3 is TGTGCCAGTAGTATAACCACAGACAGAGAGCAGTACTTC.

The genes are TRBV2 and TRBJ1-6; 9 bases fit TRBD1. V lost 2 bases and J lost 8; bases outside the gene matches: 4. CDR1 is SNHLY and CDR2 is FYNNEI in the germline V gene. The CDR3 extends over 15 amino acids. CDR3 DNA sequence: TGTGCCAGCAGTGAAAGGGACAGGGTTTATTCACCCCTCCACTTT. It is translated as CASSERDRVYSPLHF.

In DNA, the CDR3 is TGTGCCATCAGTGAGTCGGGTGGAGAGACCCAGTACTTC. It yields the protein CAISESGGETQYF. This chain links TRBV10-3 with TRBJ2-5; D gene unclear. Trimming took off 0 bases at V and 4 bases at J, with 6 bases between the two ends. The CDR3 has 13 amino acids. Germline CDR1 ENHRY, CDR2 SYGVKD.

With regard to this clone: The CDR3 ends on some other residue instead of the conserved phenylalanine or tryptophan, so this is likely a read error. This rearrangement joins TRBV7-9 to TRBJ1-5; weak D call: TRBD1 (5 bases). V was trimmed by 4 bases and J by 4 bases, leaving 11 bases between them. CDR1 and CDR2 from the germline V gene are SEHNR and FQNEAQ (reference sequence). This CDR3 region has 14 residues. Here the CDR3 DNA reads TGTGCCAGCAGCTACCAGGGCGGTAATCAGCCCCAGCATTAT. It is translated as CASSYQGGNQPQHY.

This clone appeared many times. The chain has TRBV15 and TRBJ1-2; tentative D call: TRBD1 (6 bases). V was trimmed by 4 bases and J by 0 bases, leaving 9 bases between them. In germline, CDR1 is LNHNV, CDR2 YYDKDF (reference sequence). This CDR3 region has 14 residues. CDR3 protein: CATSNQGSNYGYTF. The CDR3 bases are TGTGCCACCAGCAACCAGGGGTCTAACTATGGCTACACCTTC.

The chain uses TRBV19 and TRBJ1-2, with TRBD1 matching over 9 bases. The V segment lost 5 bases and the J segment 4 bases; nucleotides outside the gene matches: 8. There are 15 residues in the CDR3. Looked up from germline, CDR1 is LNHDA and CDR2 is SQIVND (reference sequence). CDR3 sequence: CASSQPGQGIYGYTF. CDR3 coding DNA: TGTGCCAGTAGTCAGCCGGGACAGGGAATCTATGGCTACACCTTC. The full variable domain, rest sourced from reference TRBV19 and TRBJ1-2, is DGGITQSPKYLFRKEGQNVTLSCEQNLNHDAMYWYRQDPGQGLRLIYYSQIVNDFQKGDIAEGYSVSREKKESFPLTVTSAQKNPTAFYLCASSQPGQGIYGYTFGSGTRLTVV.

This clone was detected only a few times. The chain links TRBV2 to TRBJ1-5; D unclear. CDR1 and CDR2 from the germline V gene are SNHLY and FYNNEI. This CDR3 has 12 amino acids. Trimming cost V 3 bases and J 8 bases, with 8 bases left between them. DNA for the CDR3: TGTGCCAGCAGTGAGGGGTTGGAGCCCCAGCATTTT. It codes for CASSEGLEPQHF.

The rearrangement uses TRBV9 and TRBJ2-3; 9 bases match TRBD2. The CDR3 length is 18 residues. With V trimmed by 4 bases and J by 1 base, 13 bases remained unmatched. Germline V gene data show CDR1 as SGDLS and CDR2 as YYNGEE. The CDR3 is CASSPRGRGGRGTDTQYF. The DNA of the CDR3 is TGTGCCAGCAGCCCCCGGGGGCGGGGGGGCCGGGGCACAGATACGCAGTATTTT.

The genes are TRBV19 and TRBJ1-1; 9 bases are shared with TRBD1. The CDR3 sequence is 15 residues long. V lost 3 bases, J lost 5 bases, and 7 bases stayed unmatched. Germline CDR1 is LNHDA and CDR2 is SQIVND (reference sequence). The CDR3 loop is CASSIGQGTDTEAFF. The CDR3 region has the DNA TGTGCCAGTAGTATCGGACAGGGGACGGATACTGAAGCTTTCTTT. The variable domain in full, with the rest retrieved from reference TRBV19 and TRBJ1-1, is DGGITQSPKYLFRKEGQNVTLSCEQNLNHDAMYWYRQDPGQGLRLIYYSQIVNDFQKGDIAEGYSVSREKKESFPLTVTSAQKNPTAFYLCASSIGQGTDTEAFFGQGTRLTVV.

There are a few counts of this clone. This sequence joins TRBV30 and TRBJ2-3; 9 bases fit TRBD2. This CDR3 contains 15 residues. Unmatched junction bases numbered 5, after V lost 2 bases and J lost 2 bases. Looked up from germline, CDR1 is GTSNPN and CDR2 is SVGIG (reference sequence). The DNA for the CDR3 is TGTGCCTGGAGTAATAGCGGGGGATTCACAGATACGCAGTATTTT. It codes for CAWSNSGGFTDTQYF.

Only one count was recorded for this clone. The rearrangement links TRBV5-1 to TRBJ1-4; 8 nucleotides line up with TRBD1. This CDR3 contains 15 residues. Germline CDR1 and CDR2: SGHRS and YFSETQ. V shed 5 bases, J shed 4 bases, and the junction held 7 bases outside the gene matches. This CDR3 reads CASRQLGQGNEKLFF. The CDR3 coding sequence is TGCGCCAGCAGGCAATTAGGACAGGGTAATGAAAAACTGTTTTTT.

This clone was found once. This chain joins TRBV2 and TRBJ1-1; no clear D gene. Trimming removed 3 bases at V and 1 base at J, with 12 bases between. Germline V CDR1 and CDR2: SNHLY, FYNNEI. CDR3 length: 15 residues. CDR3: CASSETPGPNTEAFF. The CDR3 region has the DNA TGTGCCAGCAGTGAGACGCCCGGACCGAACACTGAAGCTTTCTTT.

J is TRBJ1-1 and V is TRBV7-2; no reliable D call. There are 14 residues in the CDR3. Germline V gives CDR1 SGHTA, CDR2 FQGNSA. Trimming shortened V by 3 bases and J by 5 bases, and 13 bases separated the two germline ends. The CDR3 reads CASSLVGPGTEAFF. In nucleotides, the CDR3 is TGTGCCAGCAGCTTGGTTGGGCCGGGGACTGAAGCTTTCTTT.

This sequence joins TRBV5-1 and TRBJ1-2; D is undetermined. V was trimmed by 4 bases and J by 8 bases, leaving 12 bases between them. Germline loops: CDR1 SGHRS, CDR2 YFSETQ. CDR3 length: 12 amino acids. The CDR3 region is CASSPGFSGYTF. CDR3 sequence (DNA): TGCGCCAGCAGCCCGGGATTTTCAGGCTACACCTTC.

In nucleotides, the CDR3 is TGTGCCAGCAGGCTACAGGGGGGAGGAGGTGGCTACACCTTC. Protein: CASRLQGGGGGYTF. This chain links TRBV6-1 with TRBJ1-2, with TRBD1 identical over 8 bases. The CDR3 is made up of 14 amino acids. The V and J ends lost 6 bases and 7 bases, in that order; junction bases with no gene match: 10. CDR1 and CDR2 from the germline V gene are MNHNS and SASEGT.

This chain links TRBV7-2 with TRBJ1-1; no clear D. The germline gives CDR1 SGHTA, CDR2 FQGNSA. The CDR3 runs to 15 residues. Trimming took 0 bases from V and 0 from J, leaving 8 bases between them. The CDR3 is CASSLAAYMNTEAFF. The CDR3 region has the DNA TGTGCCAGCAGCTTAGCGGCTTACATGAACACTGAAGCTTTCTTT.

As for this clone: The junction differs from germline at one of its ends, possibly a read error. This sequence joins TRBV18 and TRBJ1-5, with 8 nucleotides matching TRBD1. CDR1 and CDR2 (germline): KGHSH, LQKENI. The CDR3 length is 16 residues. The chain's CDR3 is CASSPRGRTGSQPQHF. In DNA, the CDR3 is TGTGCCAGCTCGCCACGGGGGAGGACAGGGAGTCAGCCCCAGCATTTT.

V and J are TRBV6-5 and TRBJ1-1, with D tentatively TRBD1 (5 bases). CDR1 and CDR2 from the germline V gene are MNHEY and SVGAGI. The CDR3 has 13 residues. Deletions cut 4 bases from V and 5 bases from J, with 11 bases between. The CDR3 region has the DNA TGTGCCAGCAGTTGGCCAGGGCGAACTGAAGCTTTCTTT. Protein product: CASSWPGRTEAFF.

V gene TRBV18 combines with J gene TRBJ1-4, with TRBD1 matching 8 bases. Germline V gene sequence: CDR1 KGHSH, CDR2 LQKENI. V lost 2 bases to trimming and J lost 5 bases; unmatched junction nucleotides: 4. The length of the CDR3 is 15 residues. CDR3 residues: CASSPRGQDNEKLFF. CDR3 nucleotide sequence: TGTGCCAGCTCACCAAGGGGACAGGACAATGAAAAACTGTTTTTT. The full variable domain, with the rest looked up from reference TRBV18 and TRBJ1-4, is NAGVMQNPRHLVRRRGQEARLRCSPMKGHSHVYWYRQLPEEGLKFMVYLQKENIIDESGMPKERFSAEFPKEGPSILRIQQVVRGDSAAYFCASSPRGQDNEKLFFGSGTQLSVL.

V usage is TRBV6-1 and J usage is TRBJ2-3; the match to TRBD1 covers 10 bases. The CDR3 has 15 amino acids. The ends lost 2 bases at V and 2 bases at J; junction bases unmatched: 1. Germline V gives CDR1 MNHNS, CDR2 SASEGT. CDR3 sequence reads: CASSERQGATDTQYF. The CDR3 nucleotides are TGTGCCAGCAGTGAAAGACAGGGGGCCACAGATACGCAGTATTTT.

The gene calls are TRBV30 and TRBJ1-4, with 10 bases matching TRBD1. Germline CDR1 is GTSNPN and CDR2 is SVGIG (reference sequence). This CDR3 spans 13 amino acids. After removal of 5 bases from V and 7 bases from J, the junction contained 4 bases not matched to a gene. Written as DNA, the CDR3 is TGTGCCTGGCACCGGGACAGGGGTGAAAAACTGTTTTTT. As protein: CAWHRDRGEKLFF.